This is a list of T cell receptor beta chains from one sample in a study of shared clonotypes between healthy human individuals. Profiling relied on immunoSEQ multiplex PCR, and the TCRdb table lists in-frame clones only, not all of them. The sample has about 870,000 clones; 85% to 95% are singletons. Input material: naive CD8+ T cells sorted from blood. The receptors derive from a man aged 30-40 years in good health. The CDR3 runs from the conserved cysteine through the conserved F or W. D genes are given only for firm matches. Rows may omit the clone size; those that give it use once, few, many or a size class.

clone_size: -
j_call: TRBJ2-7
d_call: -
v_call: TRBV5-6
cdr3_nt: TGTGCCAGCAGCGTGGGCGGGACCTCCTACGAGCAGTACTTC
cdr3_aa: CASSVGGTSYEQYF

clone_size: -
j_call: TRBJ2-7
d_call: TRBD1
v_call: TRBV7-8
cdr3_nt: TGTGCCAGCAGCTTAGCCCTGACAGGGGATTGGTACTTC
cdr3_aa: CASSLALTGDWYF

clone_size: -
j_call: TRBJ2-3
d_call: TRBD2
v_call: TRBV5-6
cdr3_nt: TGTGCCAGCAGCACCGGGACTAGCGGGAGTTTGAATACGCAGTATTTT
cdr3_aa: CASSTGTSGSLNTQYF

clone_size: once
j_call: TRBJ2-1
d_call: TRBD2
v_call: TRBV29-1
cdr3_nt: TGCAGCGTTGATGGCGGATCATCATCGGGCGGGAGGCCCTACAATGAGCAGTTCTTC
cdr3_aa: CSVDGGSSSGGRPYNEQFF

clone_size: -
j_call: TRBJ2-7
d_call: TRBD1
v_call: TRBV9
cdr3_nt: TGTGCCAGCAGCGTAGACCGGGACAGACCCTCCTACGAGCAGTACTTC
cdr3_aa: CASSVDRDRPSYEQYF

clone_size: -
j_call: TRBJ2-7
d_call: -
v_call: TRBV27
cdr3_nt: TGTGCCAGCAGTTATTCCGGCGAGTGGTACGAGCAGTACTTC
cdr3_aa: CASSYSGEWYEQYF

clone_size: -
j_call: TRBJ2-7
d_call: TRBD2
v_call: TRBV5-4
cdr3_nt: TGTGCCAGCAGCTTGACCCTAAGCGGGAGTATCGACGAGCAGTACTTC
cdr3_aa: CASSLTLSGSIDEQYF

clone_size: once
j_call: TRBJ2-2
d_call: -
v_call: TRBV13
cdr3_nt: TGTGCCAGCATCCCGGCCGGCAGAGCGAACACCGGGGAGCTGTTTTTT
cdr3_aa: CASIPAGRANTGELFF

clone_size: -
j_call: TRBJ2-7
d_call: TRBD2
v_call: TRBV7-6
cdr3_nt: TGTGCCAGCAGCGCAGCTGCTAGCGGGAGGCCCCTCTACGAGCAGTACTTC
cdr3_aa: CASSAAASGRPLYEQYF

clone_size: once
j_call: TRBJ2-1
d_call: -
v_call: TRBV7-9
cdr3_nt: TGTGCCAGCAGCTTAGGGGGCCTAAGGGAGCAGTTCTTC
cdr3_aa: CASSLGGLREQFF

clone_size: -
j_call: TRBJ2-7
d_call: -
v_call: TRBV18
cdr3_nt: TGTGCCAGCTCACCGCGGAGGGACTACGAGCAGTACTTC
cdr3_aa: CASSPRRDYEQYF

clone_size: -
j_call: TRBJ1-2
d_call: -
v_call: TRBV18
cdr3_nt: TGTGCCAGCTCACCGGCGAGAACCTACGGCTACACCTTC
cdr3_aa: CASSPARTYGYTF

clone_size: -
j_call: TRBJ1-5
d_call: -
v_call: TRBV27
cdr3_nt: TGTGCCAGCAGTTTAGGGGGCCAGCCCCAGCATTTT
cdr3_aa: CASSLGGQPQHF